This T cell receptor (beta chain) was documented in a study of T cells expressing NK-cell markers. Broader study findings: A handful of donors carried dominant NKG2C+ clonotypes that made up roughly 1.0-7.5% of their CD8+ T cells.

The CDR3 is 13 residues long. CDR1 SEHNR and CDR2 FQNEAQ come from the germline V gene (reference sequence). From the 5' RACE reads, TCRdb lists one entry per CDR3 protein and no DNA. Its clone listing holds about 150,000 distinct CDR3 sequences. Details on this clonotype: What it binds is unknown.

The clonotype was recovered from a woman in her fifties or sixties in good health. Sequenced input: blood T cells: a sorted CD56 or NKG2C T cell subset, CD4+ or CD8+ T cells, or bulk PBMC T cells (not recorded which). The rearrangement uses TRBV7-9 and TRBJ2-1. The CDR3 here is CASSLVYINEQFF.